The T cell receptor (beta chain) under discussion was sequenced for a study of OX40 agonist ivuxolimab in advanced cancers. Study information: Patients receiving dose escalation had hepatocellular carcinoma, melanoma, renal cell or head and neck cancer. Study results and caveats: Relative to CD4+ cells, CD8+ T cells on average had more expanded clones. Antigens targeted by the expanded peripheral T cells were not determined.

Assay: immunoSEQ multiplex PCR; the TCRdb copy retains only in-frame clones and omits some. The table records 53,000 or so clones, approximately 84% of them present only once. The cohort excluded patients with autoimmune disease history or systemic immunosuppression. Trimming took 6 bases from V and 4 from J; bases not matched to a gene: 8. The CDR3 has 15 amino acids. The germline CDR1 and CDR2 sequences are MNHNS and SASEGT. In the case of this clone: The antigen remains undetermined.

The J gene is TRBJ1-3, the V gene TRBV6-1; 8 nucleotides match TRBD1. The sequencing here drew on CD4+ or CD8+ T cells sorted from blood, taken in a trial of the OX40 agonist ivuxolimab. The sequence was collected from an adult with an advanced solid tumor such as melanoma, head and neck, liver or kidney cancer. DNA for the CDR3: TGTGCCAGCAGACTCGGACAGGGTTCCGGAAACACCATATATTTT. Its protein product is CASRLGQGSGNTIYF.